This is a list of T cell receptor beta chains from one sample in a study of blood T cell repertoires in COVID-19. The protocol was immunoSEQ multiplex PCR, while the TCRdb copy is restricted to in-frame clones and leaves out a portion. The sample records 450,000 to 600,000 clones, approximately 86% being singletons. The sample comprised PBMCs or T cells enriched from blood (not recorded which). These receptors were taken from a woman in her late teens or twenties who had recovered from COVID-19. CDR3s include the opening cysteine and the closing phenylalanine or tryptophan. The D gene is left open where the match is weak. Where a row states a size, it is once, few, many or the class of an expanded clone; other rows omit it.

clone_size | j_call | d_call | v_call | cdr3_nt | cdr3_aa
once | TRBJ1-1 | TRBD1 | TRBV5-1 | TGCGCCAGCAGCCCACAACCCCAGGGGGAAGGTACTGAAGCTTTCTTT | CASSPQPQGEGTEAFF
once | TRBJ2-3 | - | TRBV7-8 | TGTGCCAGCAGCTTAGTGGCCAGACTCACAGATACGCAGTATTTT | CASSLVARLTDTQYF
once | TRBJ1-5 | - | TRBV6-6 | TGTGCCAGCACCATTGGGAAGGGGTTGTTTCAGCCCCAGCATTTT | CASTIGKGLFQPQHF
- | TRBJ1-2 | - | TRBV6-5 | TGTGCCAGCAGTTACTCGGGGGAGGGAACATATGGCTACACCTTC | CASSYSGEGTYGYTF
- | TRBJ2-1 | TRBD2 | TRBV7-2 | TGTGCCAGCAGCTTACTGGGCGTAGCGGGGGGATACAATGAGCAGTTCTTC | CASSLLGVAGGYNEQFF
- | TRBJ2-7 | TRBD1 | TRBV5-1 | TGCGCCAGCAGCTTGGGGCCAGGGGGTATCACTTACGAGCAGTACTTC | CASSLGPGGITYEQYF
- | TRBJ2-5 | TRBD1 | TRBV9 | TGTGCCAGCAGCGAAACAGGGGGCGTAGAGACCCAGTACTTC | CASSETGGVETQYF
- | TRBJ2-3 | - | TRBV6-4 | TGTGCCAGCAGTGACTCGAGAGTCTCAGATACGCAGTATTTT | CASSDSRVSDTQYF
- | TRBJ2-1 | TRBD2 | TRBV16 | TGTGCCAGCAGCCAATCCAGACTAGCGGGCGGAAATGAGCAGTTCTTC | CASSQSRLAGGNEQFF
- | TRBJ2-2 | TRBD2 | TRBV5-6 | TGTGCCAGCAGCTTAGCGGGGGGGAACACCGGGGAGCTGTTTTTT | CASSLAGGNTGELFF
- | TRBJ1-1 | TRBD1 | TRBV28 | TGTGCCAGCAGCACGACAGGGAATACTTTCTTT | CASSTTGNTFF
- | TRBJ2-5 | - | TRBV2 | TGTGCCAGCAGGACGGACCGGGAAGTCCAAGAGACCCAGTACTTC | CASRTDREVQETQYF
- | TRBJ2-5 | TRBD1 | TRBV20-1 | TGCAGTGCTAGTCGGACAGGGGGCGCGTTCCAAGAGACCCAGTACTTC | CSASRTGGAFQETQYF
- | TRBJ1-5 | - | TRBV3-1/TRBV3-2 | TGTGCCAGCAGCCAACAGGGGAATCAGCCCCAGCATTTT | CASSQQGNQPQHF
- | TRBJ1-4 | TRBD1 | TRBV4-1 | TGCGCCAGCAGCCAAACAAACTCAGGGGGCATCGAAAAACTGTTTTTT | CASSQTNSGGIEKLFF
- | TRBJ2-1 | TRBD2 | TRBV4-1 | TGCGCCAGCAGCCATCCGGGACTAACATTAGGTGAGCAGTTCTTC | CASSHPGLTLGEQFF
- | TRBJ1-1 | - | TRBV2 | TGTGCCAGCAGTGAAACGGCGGTGAACACTGAAGCTTTCTTT | CASSETAVNTEAFF
- | TRBJ2-1 | - | TRBV4-2 | TGTGCCAGCAGCCAAGGGGGGGGCCAGCCCTATGAGCAGTTCTTC | CASSQGGGQPYEQFF
few | TRBJ1-2 | TRBD1 | TRBV27 | TGTGCCAGCAGTTACCGGACAGGGGACAACTATGGCTACACCTTC | CASSYRTGDNYGYTF
- | TRBJ2-7 | - | TRBV7-2 | TGTGCCAGCAGCTCCCTTGGGGCTCGCTACGAGCAGTACTTC | CASSSLGARYEQYF
- | TRBJ1-1 | - | TRBV11-2 | TGTGCCAGCAGATGGACAGTTCTAAACACTGAAGCTTTCTTT | CASRWTVLNTEAFF
- | TRBJ1-2 | TRBD1 | TRBV6-5 | TGTGCCAGCAGTTTTCCAGGACAGGGGCTCTATGGCTACACCTTC | CASSFPGQGLYGYTF